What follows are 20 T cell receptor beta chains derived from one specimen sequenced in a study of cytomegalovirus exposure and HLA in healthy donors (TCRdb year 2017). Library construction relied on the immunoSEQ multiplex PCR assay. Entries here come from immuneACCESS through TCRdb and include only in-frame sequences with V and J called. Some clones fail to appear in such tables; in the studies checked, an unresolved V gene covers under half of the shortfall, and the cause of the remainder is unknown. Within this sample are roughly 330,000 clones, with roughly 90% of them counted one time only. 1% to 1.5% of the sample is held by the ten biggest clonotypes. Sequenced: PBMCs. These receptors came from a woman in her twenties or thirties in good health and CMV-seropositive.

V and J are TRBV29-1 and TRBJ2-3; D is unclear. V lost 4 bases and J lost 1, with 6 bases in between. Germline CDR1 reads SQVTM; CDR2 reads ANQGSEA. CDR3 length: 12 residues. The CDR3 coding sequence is TGCAGCGTTGCGTGGGGCACAGATACGCAGTATTTT. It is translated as CSVAWGTDTQYF.

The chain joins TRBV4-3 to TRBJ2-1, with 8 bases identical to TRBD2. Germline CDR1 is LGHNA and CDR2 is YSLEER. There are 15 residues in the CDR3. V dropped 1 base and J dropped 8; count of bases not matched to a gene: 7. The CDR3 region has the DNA TGCGCCAGCAGCCAAGTGCAAGCGGGAGTCTATGAGCAGTTCTTC. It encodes CASSQVQAGVYEQFF.

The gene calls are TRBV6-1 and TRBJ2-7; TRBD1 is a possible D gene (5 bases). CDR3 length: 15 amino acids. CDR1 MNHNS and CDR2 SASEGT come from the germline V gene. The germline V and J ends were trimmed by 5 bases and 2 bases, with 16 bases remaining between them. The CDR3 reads CASSPDSGFPYEQYF. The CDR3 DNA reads TGTGCCAGCAGTCCCGACAGTGGATTTCCCTACGAGCAGTACTTC.

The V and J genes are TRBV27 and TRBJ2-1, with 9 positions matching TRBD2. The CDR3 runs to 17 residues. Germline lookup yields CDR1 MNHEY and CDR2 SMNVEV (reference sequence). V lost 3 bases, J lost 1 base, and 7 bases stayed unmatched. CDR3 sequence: CASSFLLAGSSYNEQFF. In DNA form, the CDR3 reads TGTGCCAGCAGTTTTTTACTAGCGGGTTCTTCCTACAATGAGCAGTTCTTC.

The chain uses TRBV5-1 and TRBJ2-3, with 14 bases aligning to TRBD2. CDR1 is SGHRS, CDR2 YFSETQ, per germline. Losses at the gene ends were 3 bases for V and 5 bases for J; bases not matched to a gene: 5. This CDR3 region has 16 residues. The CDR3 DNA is TGCGCCAGCAGCTCCCGACTAGCGGGGGGGATAGATACGCAGTATTTT. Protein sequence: CASSSRLAGGIDTQYF.

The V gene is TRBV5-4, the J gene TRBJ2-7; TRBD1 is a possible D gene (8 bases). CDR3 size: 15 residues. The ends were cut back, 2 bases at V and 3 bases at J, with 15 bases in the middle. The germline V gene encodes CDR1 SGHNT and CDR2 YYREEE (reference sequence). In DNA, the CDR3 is TGTGCCAGCAGCTTAGGGACAGGACTAGGCTACGAGCAGTACTTC. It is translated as CASSLGTGLGYEQYF.

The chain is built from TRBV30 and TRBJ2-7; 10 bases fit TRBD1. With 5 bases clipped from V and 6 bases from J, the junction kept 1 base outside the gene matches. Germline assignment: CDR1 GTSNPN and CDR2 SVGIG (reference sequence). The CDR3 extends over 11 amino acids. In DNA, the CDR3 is TGTGCCTGGGGACAGGGGGTCGAGCAGTACTTC. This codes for CAWGQGVEQYF.

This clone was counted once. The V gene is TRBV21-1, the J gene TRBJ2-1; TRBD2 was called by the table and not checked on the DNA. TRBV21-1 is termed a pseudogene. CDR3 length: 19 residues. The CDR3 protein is CASSKDLFEAGAPYNEQFF. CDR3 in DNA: TGTGCCAGCAGCAAAGATCTGTTCGAGGCGGGAGCCCCCTACAATGAGCAGTTCTTC.

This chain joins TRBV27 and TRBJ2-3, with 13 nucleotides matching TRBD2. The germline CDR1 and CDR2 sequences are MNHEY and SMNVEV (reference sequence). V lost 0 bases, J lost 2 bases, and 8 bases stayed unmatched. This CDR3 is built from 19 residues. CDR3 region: CASSLSRTSGSYSTDTQYF. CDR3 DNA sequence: TGTGCCAGCAGTTTATCGAGGACTAGCGGGAGTTACTCCACAGATACGCAGTATTTT.

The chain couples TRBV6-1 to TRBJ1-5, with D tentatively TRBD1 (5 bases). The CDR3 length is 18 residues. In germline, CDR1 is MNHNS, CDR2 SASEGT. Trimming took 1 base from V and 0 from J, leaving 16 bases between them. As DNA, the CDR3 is TGTGCCAGCAGTGAAGGGCCACAGAGGGACTATAGCAATCAGCCCCAGCATTTT. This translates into CASSEGPQRDYSNQPQHF.

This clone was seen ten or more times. The chain's CDR3 is CASSLTGGSSPLHF. CDR3 bases: TGTGCCAGCAGCCTCACAGGGGGCAGCTCACCCCTCCACTTT. The J gene is TRBJ1-6, the V gene TRBV27; 9 positions match TRBD1. The CDR3 sequence is 14 residues long. Trimming at V came to 6 bases and at J to 10 bases, leaving 7 bases not matched to a gene. Germline loops: CDR1 MNHEY, CDR2 SMNVEV (reference sequence).

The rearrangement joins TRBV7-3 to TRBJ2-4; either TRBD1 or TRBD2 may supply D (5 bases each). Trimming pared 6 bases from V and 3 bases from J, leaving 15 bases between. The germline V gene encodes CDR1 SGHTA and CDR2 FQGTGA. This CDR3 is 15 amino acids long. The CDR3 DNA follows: TGTGCCAGCAGGCAAAGAGGGGAGATCAAAAACATTCAGTACTTC. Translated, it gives CASRQRGEIKNIQYF.

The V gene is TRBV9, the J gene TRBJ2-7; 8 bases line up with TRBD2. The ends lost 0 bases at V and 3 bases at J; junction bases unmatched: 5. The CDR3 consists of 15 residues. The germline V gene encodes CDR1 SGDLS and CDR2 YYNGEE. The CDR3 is CASSVEPSGYYEQYF. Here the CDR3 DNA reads TGTGCCAGCAGCGTAGAACCTAGCGGGTACTACGAGCAGTACTTC.

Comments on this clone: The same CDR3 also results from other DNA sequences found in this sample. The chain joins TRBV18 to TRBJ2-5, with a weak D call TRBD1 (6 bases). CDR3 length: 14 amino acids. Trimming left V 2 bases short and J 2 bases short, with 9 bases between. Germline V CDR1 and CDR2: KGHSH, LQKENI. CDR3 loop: CASSPNTGQETQYF. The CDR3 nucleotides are TGTGCCAGCTCACCAAATACAGGGCAAGAGACCCAGTACTTC.

CDR3 amino acids: CASSTRTGRDTEAFF. CDR3 in DNA: TGTGCCAGTAGTACGAGGACAGGGAGGGACACTGAAGCTTTCTTT. The V call is TRBV19, the J call TRBJ1-1, with 8 nucleotides matching TRBD1. V was clipped by 4 bases and J by 3 bases; unmatched bases: 7. The germline V gene encodes CDR1 LNHDA and CDR2 SQIVND (reference sequence). The CDR3 runs 15 residues.

CDR3 loop: CASSMGTGAWEQYF. The CDR3 DNA sequence: TGTGCCAGTAGTATGGGGACAGGAGCGTGGGAGCAGTACTTC. This rearrangement joins TRBV19 to TRBJ2-7; 8 bases align to TRBD1. Germline loops: CDR1 LNHDA, CDR2 SQIVND (reference sequence). This CDR3 has 14 residues. The V segment lost 3 bases and the J segment 7 bases; nucleotides outside the gene matches: 8. Supplemented by reference TRBV19 and TRBJ2-7, the full variable domain reads DGGITQSPKYLFRKEGQNVTLSCEQNLNHDAMYWYRQDPGQGLRLIYYSQIVNDFQKGDIAEGYSVSREKKESFPLTVTSAQKNPTAFYLCASSMGTGAWEQYFGPGTRLTVT.

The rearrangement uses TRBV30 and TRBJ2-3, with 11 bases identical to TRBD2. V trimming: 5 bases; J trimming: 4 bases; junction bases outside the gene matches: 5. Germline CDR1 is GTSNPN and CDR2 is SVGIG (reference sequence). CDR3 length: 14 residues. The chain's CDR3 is CAWRLAGGPDTQYF. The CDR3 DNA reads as TGTGCCTGGCGTCTAGCGGGAGGCCCAGATACGCAGTATTTT.

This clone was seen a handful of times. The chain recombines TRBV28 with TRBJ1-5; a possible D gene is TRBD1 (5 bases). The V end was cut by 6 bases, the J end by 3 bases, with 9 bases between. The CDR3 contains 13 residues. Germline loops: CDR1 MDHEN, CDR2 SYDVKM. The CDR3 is CASRTGTNQPQHF. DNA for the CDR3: TGTGCCAGCAGAACCGGGACCAATCAGCCCCAGCATTTT.

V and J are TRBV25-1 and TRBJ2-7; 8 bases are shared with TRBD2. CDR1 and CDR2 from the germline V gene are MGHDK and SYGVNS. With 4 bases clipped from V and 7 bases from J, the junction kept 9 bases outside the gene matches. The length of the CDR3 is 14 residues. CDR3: CASSALGTSGEQYF. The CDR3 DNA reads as TGTGCCAGCAGTGCCCTAGGGACTAGTGGAGAGCAGTACTTC.

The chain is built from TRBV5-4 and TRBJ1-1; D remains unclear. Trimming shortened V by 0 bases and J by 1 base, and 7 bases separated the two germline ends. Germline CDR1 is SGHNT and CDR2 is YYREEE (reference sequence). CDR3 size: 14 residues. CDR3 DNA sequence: TGTGCCAGCAGCTTGGAGGTTTCGAACACTGAAGCTTTCTTT. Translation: CASSLEVSNTEAFF.